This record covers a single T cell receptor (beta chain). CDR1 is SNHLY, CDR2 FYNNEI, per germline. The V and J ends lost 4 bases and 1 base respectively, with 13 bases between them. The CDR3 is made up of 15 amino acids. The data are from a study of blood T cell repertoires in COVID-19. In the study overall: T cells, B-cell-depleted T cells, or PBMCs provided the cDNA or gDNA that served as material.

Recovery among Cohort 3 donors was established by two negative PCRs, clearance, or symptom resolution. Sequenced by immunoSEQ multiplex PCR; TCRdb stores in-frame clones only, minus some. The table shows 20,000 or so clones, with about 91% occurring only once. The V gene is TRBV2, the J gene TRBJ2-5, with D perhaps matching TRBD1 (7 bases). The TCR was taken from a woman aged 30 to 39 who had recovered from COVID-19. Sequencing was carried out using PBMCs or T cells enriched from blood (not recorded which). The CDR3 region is CASSVVRGVQETQYF. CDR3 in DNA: TGTGCCAGCAGTGTGGTCAGGGGGGTCCAAGAGACCCAGTACTTC.